Following are 3 T cell receptor beta chains from one sample sequenced in a study of memory CD4+ T cells and cytomegalovirus serostatus. Single viable CD3+CD4+CD8-CD45RO+ cells were sorted as the memory CD4+ T cells. Sequencing was performed with immunoSEQ multiplex PCR; in TCRdb, only in-frame clones are kept and a portion is missing. The sample shows roughly 40,000 clones, approximately 78% of them seen only once. Sequencing was performed on memory CD4+ T cells from blood. These receptor sequences come from an adult in good health and CMV-seronegative.

The V call is TRBV18, the J call TRBJ1-1; D is unresolved. The V end lost 0 bases, the J end lost 0 bases, and 11 bases lay between the germline ends. Germline values: CDR1 KGHSH, CDR2 LQKENI. The CDR3 contains 16 residues. In DNA, the CDR3 is TGTGCCAGCTCACCACCTCGAAAGGGTTTGAACACTGAAGCTTTCTTT. Translation: CASSPPRKGLNTEAFF.

Judged by abundance, this clone is medium-sized. V and J are TRBV6-5 and TRBJ2-2; D may be TRBD1 or TRBD2 (5 bases each). This CDR3 has 16 amino acids. The V end lost 4 bases, the J end lost 5 bases, and 17 bases lay between the germline ends. From germline, CDR1 is MNHEY and CDR2 SVGAGI. This CDR3 is CASSWAGSSKTGELFF. The CDR3 nucleotides are TGTGCCAGCAGTTGGGCAGGGAGTTCAAAGACCGGGGAGCTGTTTTTT.

V is TRBV9 and J is TRBJ1-2; perhaps TRBD1 as D (6 bases). V was pared by 5 bases and J by 0 bases, with 17 bases between. Germline lookup yields CDR1 SGDLS and CDR2 YYNGEE. CDR3 size: 16 residues. CDR3 coding DNA: TGTGCCAGCAGAGCCTCGGGGACACTAGCTAACTATGGCTACACCTTC. Translating it yields CASRASGTLANYGYTF.